Below are 32 T cell receptor beta chains sequenced from a single sample in a study of blood T cell repertoires in COVID-19. Only in-frame clones appear in the TCRdb table, and some are missing; sequencing was by immunoSEQ multiplex PCR. This sample has fewer than 250,000 clones, with roughly 85% found just once. The sequencing input was peripheral blood. Receptors were obtained from a woman in her forties with active or convalescent COVID-19.

The chain is built from TRBV6-1 and TRBJ1-5; 8 positions agree with TRBD1. This CDR3 has 17 residues. With 3 bases clipped from V and 6 bases from J, the junction kept 13 bases outside the gene matches. Germline values: CDR1 MNHNS, CDR2 SASEGT. This CDR3 reads CASSDYGVRGRVQPQHF. The CDR3 DNA sequence: TGTGCCAGCAGTGATTATGGTGTCAGGGGGCGCGTTCAGCCCCAGCATTTT.

The chain uses TRBV9 and TRBJ1-1; the D gene is possibly TRBD1 (5 bases). Germline values: CDR1 SGDLS, CDR2 YYNGEE. CDR3 length equals 16 residues. Deletions cut 1 base from V and 3 bases from J, with 16 bases between. DNA of the CDR3: TGTGCCAGCAGCGTATATGGGGGGTTTGGTGACACTGAAGCTTTCTTT. It codes for CASSVYGGFGDTEAFF. The whole variable domain, filled in from reference TRBV9 and TRBJ1-1, reads DSGVTQTPKHLITATGQRVTLRCSPRSGDLSVYWYQQSLDQGLQFLIQYYNGEERAKGNILERFSAQQFPDLHSELNLSSLELGDSALYFCASSVYGGFGDTEAFFGQGTRLTVV.

This clone was counted once. The V gene is TRBV11-2, the J gene TRBJ1-2; TRBD1 aligns across 7 bases. The V segment lost 5 bases and the J segment 2 bases; nucleotides outside the gene matches: 5. This CDR3 has 14 amino acids. Looked up from germline, CDR1 is SGHAT and CDR2 is FQNNGV. The CDR3 is CASSRLTGNYGYTF. The CDR3 DNA reads TGTGCCAGCAGCCGTTTGACAGGGAACTATGGCTACACCTTC.

The V and J genes are TRBV5-6 and TRBJ2-7, with 7 nucleotides matching TRBD2. The V gene end was trimmed by 0 bases and the J gene end by 3 bases; junction bases not matched to a gene: 6. Germline CDR1 SGHDT, CDR2 YYEEEE. There are 15 residues in the CDR3. In DNA form, the CDR3 reads TGTGCCAGCAGCTTGGGCGGGAGCAACCTCTACGAGCAGTACTTC. It is translated as CASSLGGSNLYEQYF.

CDR3 sequence (DNA): TGTGCCACCAGTGATCGACAGGGGCTGCGGGAGCAGTACTTC. It encodes CATSDRQGLREQYF. The chain uses TRBV24-1 and TRBJ2-7; 8 bases agree with TRBD1. CDR3 length: 14 amino acids. Germline CDR1 KGHDR, CDR2 SFDVKD. The trim removed 3 bases at V and 7 bases at J, leaving 7 bases unmatched.

This CDR3 is CASSQQLTGEYGYTF. For the CDR3, the DNA is TGTGCCAGCAGCCAACAATTGACAGGGGAATATGGCTACACCTTC. The chain employs TRBV3-1 (or the pseudogene TRBV3-2) and TRBJ1-2; 8 bases are a match to TRBD1. V shed 2 bases and J 5 bases; nucleotides not matched to a gene: 7. Germline CDR1 is LGHDT and CDR2 is YNNKEL (reference sequence). This CDR3 is built from 15 residues.

V is TRBV3-1 (or the pseudogene TRBV3-2) and J is TRBJ2-7, with D maybe TRBD1 (6 bases). Trimming pared 2 bases from V and 1 base from J, leaving 12 bases between. The CDR3 consists of 15 residues. Per germline, CDR1 LGHDT and CDR2 YNNKEL (reference sequence). CDR3 in amino acids: CASSQKGQTSYEQYF. DNA for the CDR3: TGTGCCAGCAGCCAAAAAGGACAGACGTCCTACGAGCAGTACTTC.

This chain connects TRBV5-1 to TRBJ2-7; D is perhaps TRBD1 (6 bases). Germline V gene sequence: CDR1 SGHRS, CDR2 YFSETQ. Deletions cut 2 bases from V and 2 bases from J, with 14 bases between. The CDR3 loop spans 15 amino acids. The CDR3 region has the DNA TGCGCCAGCAGCTTCGGCCCGGGACAACCCTACGAGCAGTACTTC. Translating gives CASSFGPGQPYEQYF.

This clone has only one observation. This chain links TRBV4-3 with TRBJ1-2, with TRBD1 identical over 7 bases. Germline-derived CDR1 and CDR2 are LGHNA and YSLEER. After removal of 0 bases from V and 1 base from J, the junction contained 5 bases not matched to a gene. This CDR3 contains 16 residues. CDR3 sequence (DNA): TGCGCCAGCAGCCAAGACCTTGGGACAGTTAACTATGGCTACACCTTC. Translating it yields CASSQDLGTVNYGYTF.

The chain recombines TRBV11-2 with TRBJ2-5; a possible D gene is TRBD1 (6 bases). Germline V gene sequence: CDR1 SGHAT, CDR2 FQNNGV. V was trimmed by 1 base and J by 5 bases, leaving 17 bases between them. The CDR3 loop spans 16 amino acids. CDR3 bases: TGTGCCAGCAGCTTAGCTGGCGCAGGGGTTGTTGAGACCCAGTACTTC. Its protein is CASSLAGAGVVETQYF.

The rearrangement uses TRBV30 and TRBJ1-3; 7 bases are a match to TRBD1. CDR3 size: 14 residues. V trimming: 4 bases; J trimming: 0 bases; junction bases outside the gene matches: 3. Germline CDR1 and CDR2: GTSNPN and SVGIG (reference sequence). CDR3 DNA: TGTGCCTGGAACTGGGACAGCTCTGGAAACACCATATATTTT. It specifies CAWNWDSSGNTIYF.

This chain connects TRBV7-3 to TRBJ2-3, with TRBD2 matching over 7 bases. The CDR3 covers 16 residues. Trimming at V came to 0 bases and at J to 0 bases, leaving 3 bases not matched to a gene. Germline V lookup: CDR1 SGHTA, CDR2 FQGTGA. CDR3: CASSLTSGLSTDTQYF. CDR3 nucleotide sequence: TGTGCCAGCAGCTTAACTAGCGGGCTCAGCACAGATACGCAGTATTTT.

This chain joins TRBV7-8 and TRBJ2-7; 8 nucleotides line up with TRBD2. CDR3 length: 16 residues. In germline, CDR1 is SGHVS, CDR2 FQNEAQ. V gave up 4 bases and J gave up 5 bases; unmatched junction bases: 13. The CDR3 DNA is TGTGCCAGCAGCTGGCGGACTAGCCTCGTCTTCGACGAGCAGTACTTC. Amino acids: CASSWRTSLVFDEQYF.

V gene TRBV7-9 combines with J gene TRBJ2-1, with 15 bases fitting TRBD2. The CDR3 runs to 16 residues. Germline V lookup: CDR1 SEHNR, CDR2 FQNEAQ (reference sequence). Germline trimming cut 5 bases from V and 7 bases from J; bases unmatched to any gene: 6. CDR3 bases: TGTGCCAGCAGCCCGAGGACTAGCGGGAGGGCAAATGAGCAGTTCTTC. This codes for CASSPRTSGRANEQFF.

The rearrangement links TRBV10-3 to TRBJ1-2, with a tentative D call TRBD1 (5 bases). Looked up from germline, CDR1 is ENHRY and CDR2 is SYGVKD. With 2 bases removed from V and 14 bases from J, the gap between germline ends came to 15 bases. The CDR3 has 12 residues. The CDR3 loop reads CAISEAWSRVTF. The CDR3, as DNA: TGTGCCATCAGTGAGGCGTGGTCCAGGGTAACCTTC.

The chain couples TRBV12-3 or TRBV12-4 to TRBJ1-6, with 7 bases identical to TRBD1. V shed 9 bases and J 8 bases; nucleotides not matched to a gene: 7. The CDR3 is 13 residues long. The CDR3 DNA follows: TGTGCCAGTTCGGCTCAGGGGGATTCACCCCTCCACTTT. Encoded protein: CASSAQGDSPLHF.

The chain couples TRBV18 to TRBJ2-7, with 9 bases aligning to TRBD1. With 3 bases clipped from V and 6 bases from J, the junction kept 6 bases outside the gene matches. CDR3 size: 14 residues. Germline values: CDR1 KGHSH, CDR2 LQKENI. The CDR3 DNA follows: TGTGCCAGCTCACCGGGACAGGGCCCCCGCGAGCAGTACTTC. It yields the protein CASSPGQGPREQYF.

The chain carries TRBV3-1 (or the pseudogene TRBV3-2) and TRBJ2-7; weak D call: TRBD2 (6 bases). The length of the CDR3 is 15 residues. CDR1 is LGHDT and CDR2 is YNNKEL in the germline V gene (reference sequence). Trimming left V 3 bases short and J 5 bases short, with 17 bases between. CDR3 coding DNA: TGTGCCAGCAGCCAGGGAGTTCGGGGGTGGAACGAGCAGTACTTC. Protein: CASSQGVRGWNEQYF.

This clone was detected only a few times. The chain has TRBV7-3 and TRBJ1-2; 7 bases agree with TRBD1. With V trimmed by 1 base and J by 1 base, 15 bases remained unmatched. Germline V CDR1 and CDR2: SGHTA, FQGTGA. The CDR3 extends over 19 amino acids. CDR3 in amino acids: CASSLNPTPGDSHNYGYTF. The CDR3 DNA is TGTGCCAGCAGCTTAAATCCAACTCCCGGGGACAGCCATAACTATGGCTACACCTTC.

The genes are TRBV7-2 and TRBJ2-1; 8 bases align to TRBD2. Germline loops: CDR1 SGHTA, CDR2 FQGNSA. This CDR3 has 13 residues. V shed 4 bases, J shed 6 bases, and the junction held 2 bases outside the gene matches. The CDR3 loop reads CASSWGLGNEQFF. CDR3 nucleotide sequence: TGTGCCAGCAGCTGGGGACTAGGCAATGAGCAGTTCTTC.

The chain uses TRBV18 and TRBJ2-7, with TRBD1 identical over 7 bases. Trimming removed 3 bases from V and 3 bases from J; junction bases left unmatched: 5. The V gene's germline CDR1 is KGHSH and CDR2 LQKENI. This CDR3 spans 14 amino acids. The CDR3 region has the DNA TGTGCCAGCTCACCGACAGGGTCCATCTACGAGCAGTACTTC. Protein: CASSPTGSIYEQYF.

This clone was found once. The rearrangement links TRBV27 to TRBJ1-6, with 8 bases aligning to TRBD1. Germline V CDR1 and CDR2: MNHEY, SMNVEV (reference sequence). This CDR3 contains 14 residues. The junction had 5 bases not matched to a gene; V was cut back by 3 bases and J by 10 bases. The CDR3 protein is CASSFGQGGSPLHF. The CDR3 bases are TGTGCCAGCAGTTTCGGACAGGGTGGGTCACCCCTCCACTTT.

CDR3 sequence (DNA): TGTGCCAGTGGTCGGCCCTCGCGGGGGGGCTCTAGCACAGATACGCAGTATTTT. Translating gives CASGRPSRGGSSTDTQYF. The chain links TRBV2 to TRBJ2-3; 9 nucleotides match TRBD2. This CDR3 comprises 18 residues. Germline lookup yields CDR1 SNHLY and CDR2 FYNNEI. The trim removed 9 bases at V and 0 bases at J, leaving 16 bases unmatched.

The CDR3 coding sequence is TGTGCCAGTAGTAAGACAGGGGGTCGGCAAGAGCAGTACTTC. This gives the protein CASSKTGGRQEQYF. This sequence joins TRBV19 and TRBJ2-7; 9 nucleotides align to TRBD1. The CDR3 is 14 amino acids. Germline values: CDR1 LNHDA, CDR2 SQIVND (reference sequence). V shed 4 bases and J 7 bases; nucleotides not matched to a gene: 8.

This rearrangement joins TRBV12-3 or TRBV12-4 to TRBJ1-2, with D unresolved. Trimming removed 2 bases from V and 8 bases from J, with 12 bases in between. The CDR3 length is 13 residues. The CDR3 here is CASSLWGGRGYTF. The CDR3 nucleotides are TGTGCCAGCAGTTTATGGGGAGGGCGCGGCTACACCTTC.

The V call is TRBV5-1, the J call TRBJ2-7; weak D call: TRBD1 (5 bases). CDR1 SGHRS and CDR2 YFSETQ come from the germline V gene. Trimming took off 0 bases at V and 1 base at J, with 17 bases between the two ends. This CDR3 spans 17 amino acids. The CDR3, as DNA: TGCGCCAGCAGCTTGGAGCCTCTGCGTCAGGGATCCTACGAGCAGTACTTC. Translated: CASSLEPLRQGSYEQYF. Combining the CDR3 with reference TRBV5-1 and TRBJ2-7 gives the whole variable domain KAGVTQTPRYLIKTRGQQVTLSCSPISGHRSVSWYQQTPGQGLQFLFEYFSETQRNKGNFPGRFSGRQFSNSRSEMNVSTLELGDSALYLCASSLEPLRQGSYEQYFGPGTRLTVT.

This rearrangement joins TRBV5-5 to TRBJ2-5; 10 bases are a match to TRBD2. The ends lost 5 bases at V and 4 bases at J; junction bases unmatched: 8. The germline V gene has CDR1 SGHKS and CDR2 YYEKEE (reference sequence). The CDR3 has 15 residues. CDR3 sequence: CASSSGTSESETQYF. CDR3 coding DNA: TGTGCCAGCAGTTCCGGGACTAGCGAATCAGAGACCCAGTACTTC.

The chain recombines TRBV7-9 with TRBJ2-3, with D perhaps TRBD1 (5 bases). V was cut by 1 base and J by 5 bases, with 16 bases left in between. CDR3 size: 16 residues. The germline CDR1 and CDR2 sequences are SEHNR and FQNEAQ (reference sequence). CDR3 amino acids: CASSLVGTRVGDTQYF. CDR3 coding DNA: TGTGCCAGCAGCTTAGTAGGAACCAGGGTAGGAGATACGCAGTATTTT.

The chain employs TRBV11-3 and TRBJ2-1, with 9 bases that match TRBD2. The trim removed 5 bases at V and 6 bases at J, leaving 8 bases unmatched. The CDR3 is made up of 15 amino acids. CDR1 is SGHNT, CDR2 YENEEA, per germline. The CDR3 nucleotides are TGTGCCAGCAGCCCGTACAGCGGGGGGCTCAATGAGCAGTTCTTC. This codes for CASSPYSGGLNEQFF.

The V gene is TRBV18, the J gene TRBJ1-2; D may be TRBD1 (5 bases). CDR1 is KGHSH and CDR2 is LQKENI in the germline V gene. V was pared by 4 bases and J by 4 bases, with 22 bases between. The CDR3 runs to 17 residues. The CDR3: CASSLGFQGRGSYGYTF. The DNA for the CDR3 is TGTGCCAGCTCACTGGGATTCCAGGGTAGGGGATCCTATGGCTACACCTTC.

The chain links TRBV11-3 to TRBJ1-1, with 7 bases that match TRBD1. The ends lost 5 bases at V and 4 bases at J; junction bases unmatched: 7. Germline CDR1 SGHNT, CDR2 YENEEA. The CDR3 has 14 residues. The CDR3 bases are TGTGCCAGCAGCCAGCAGGGGGGCTCCACTGAAGCTTTCTTT. It specifies CASSQQGGSTEAFF.

The V and J genes are TRBV5-1 and TRBJ1-1, with a weak D call TRBD1 (5 bases). CDR1 is SGHRS and CDR2 is YFSETQ in the germline V gene. This CDR3 is built from 13 residues. V was cut by 1 base and J by 9 bases, with 13 bases left in between. The CDR3 reads CASSLSTGRQAFF. CDR3 nucleotides: TGCGCCAGCAGCTTGAGTACAGGACGGCAAGCTTTCTTT.